Shown below are 4 T cell receptor beta chains from a single sample sequenced in a study of response to subunit inactivated influenza vaccine. TCRdb passed the RT-PCR reads through MiXCR, listing each CDR3 protein once. The data contain around 580,000 distinct CDR3 sequences, roughly 10% of them singletons. The sample consisted of PBMCs from blood, taken on the day of vaccination. The receptor set was obtained from a man between 50 and 59 years old who received an inactivated influenza vaccine.

The chain has TRBV12-3 or TRBV12-4 and TRBJ2-1; TRBD2 matches 10 bases. The CDR3 contains 15 residues. V lost 3 bases and J lost 7; bases outside the gene matches: 6. The CDR3 DNA follows: TGTGCCAGCAGTTTCTGGAGCGGGGGGGGAAATGAGCAGTTCTTC. It encodes CASSFWSGGGNEQFF.

V usage is TRBV10-3 and J usage is TRBJ2-5, with a possible D match to TRBD2 (6 bases). V lost 3 bases to trimming and J lost 5 bases, with 19 bases between them. The CDR3 length is 16 residues. Germline V CDR1 and CDR2: ENHRY, SYGVKD. The CDR3 DNA reads TGTGCCATCAGTGATTATTCGGCGGGGAGGCTTGAGACCCAGTACTTC. It specifies CAISDYSAGRLETQYF.

This clonotype showed up just a few times. This chain links TRBV10-3 with TRBJ2-1; tentatively, D is TRBD2 (5 bases). Per the germline V gene, CDR1 is ENHRY and CDR2 is SYGVKD. V was shortened by 6 bases and J by 0 bases, with 12 bases between the two germline ends. The CDR3 covers 15 residues. CDR3 nucleotide sequence: TGTGCCATCAGCCTGAGCGGAAGCTCCTACAATGAGCAGTTCTTC. Its protein is CAISLSGSSYNEQFF.

The chain has TRBV6-2 or TRBV6-3 and TRBJ2-7; 10 nucleotides line up with TRBD1. The CDR3 consists of 14 residues. J was trimmed by 2 bases and V by 7 bases; bases with no gene match: 5. Germline values: CDR1 MNHEY, CDR2 SVGEGT. The DNA of the CDR3 is TGTGCCAGCAACTATGGACAGGGGGCCTACGAGCAGTACTTC. Translated: CASNYGQGAYEQYF.